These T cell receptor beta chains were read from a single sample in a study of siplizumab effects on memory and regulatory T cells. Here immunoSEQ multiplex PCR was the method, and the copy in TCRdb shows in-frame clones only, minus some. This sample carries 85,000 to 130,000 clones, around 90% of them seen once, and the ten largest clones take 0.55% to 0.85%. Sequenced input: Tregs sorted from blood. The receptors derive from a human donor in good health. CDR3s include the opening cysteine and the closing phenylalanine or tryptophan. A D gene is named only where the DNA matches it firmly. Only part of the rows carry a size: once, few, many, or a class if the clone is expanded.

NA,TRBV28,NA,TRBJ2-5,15,CASSLYQGPGETQYF,TGTGCCAGCAGTTTGTATCAGGGACCGGGGGAGACCCAGTACTTC
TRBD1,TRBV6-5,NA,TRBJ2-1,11,CASHRGSQQFF,TGTGCCAGCCACAGGGGTAGTCAGCAGTTCTTC
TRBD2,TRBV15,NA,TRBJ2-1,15,CATSGGEGIYNEQFF,TGTGCCACCAGCGGAGGGGAGGGTATCTACAATGAGCAGTTCTTC
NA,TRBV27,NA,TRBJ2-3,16,CASSVTRNFYTDTQYF,TGTGCCAGCAGTGTTACGAGGAATTTCTACACAGATACGCAGTATTTT
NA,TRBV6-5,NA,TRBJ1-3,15,CASSYSWGSGNTIYF,TGTGCCAGCAGTTACTCGTGGGGTTCCGGAAACACCATATATTTT
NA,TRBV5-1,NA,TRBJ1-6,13,CASSLGLGSPLHF,TGCGCCAGCAGCTTGGGACTAGGATCACCCCTCCACTTT
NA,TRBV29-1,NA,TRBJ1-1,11,CSSFAGRKAFF,TGCAGCTCCTTTGCCGGGAGAAAAGCTTTCTTT
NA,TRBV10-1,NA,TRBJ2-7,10,CARGVCEQYF,TGCGCCAGGGGGGTTTGCGAGCAGTACTTC
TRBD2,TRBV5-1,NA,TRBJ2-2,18,CASSLEGLAGARTGELFF,TGCGCCAGCAGCTTGGAGGGGCTAGCGGGAGCCAGAACCGGGGAGCTGTTTTTT
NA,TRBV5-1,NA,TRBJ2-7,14,CASSFSAGPYEQYF,TGCGCCAGCAGCTTCAGCGCGGGCCCCTACGAGCAGTACTTC
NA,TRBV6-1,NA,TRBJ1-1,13,CAGGGAMNTEAFF,TGTGCCGGGGGGGGCGCTATGAACACTGAAGCTTTCTTT
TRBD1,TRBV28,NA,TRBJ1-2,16,CASSPAGGAGDYGYTF,TGTGCCAGCAGCCCTGCAGGGGGCGCAGGGGACTATGGCTACACCTTC
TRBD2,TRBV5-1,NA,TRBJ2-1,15,CASSLAGGPGNEQFF,TGCGCCAGCAGCCTAGCGGGAGGGCCGGGGAATGAGCAGTTCTTC
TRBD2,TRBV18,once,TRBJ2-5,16,CASSPRTSGSRETQYF,TGTGCCAGCTCACCAAGGACTAGCGGGAGCCGGGAGACCCAGTACTTC
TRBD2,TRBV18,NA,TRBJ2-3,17,CASSPASGRASTDTQYF,TGTGCCAGCTCACCAGCTAGCGGGAGGGCTAGCACAGATACGCAGTATTTT
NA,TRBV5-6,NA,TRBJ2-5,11,CASSFVETQYF,TGTGCCAGCAGCTTTGTTGAGACCCAGTACTTC
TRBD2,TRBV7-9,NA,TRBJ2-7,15,CASSSSAGVSYEQYF,TGTGCCAGCAGTTCAAGTGCGGGAGTGTCCTACGAGCAGTACTTC
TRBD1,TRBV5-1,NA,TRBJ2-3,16,CASSLGTGPSTDTQYF,TGCGCCAGCAGCTTGGGGACAGGTCCTAGCACAGATACGCAGTATTTT
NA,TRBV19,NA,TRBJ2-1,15,CASSIRVVLANEQFF,TGTGCCAGTAGTATCAGGGTAGTTTTGGCCAATGAGCAGTTCTTC
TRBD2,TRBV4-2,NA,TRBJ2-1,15,CASSPGLAQYNEQFF,TGTGCCAGCAGCCCTGGACTAGCGCAATACAATGAGCAGTTCTTC
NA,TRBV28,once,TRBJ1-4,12,CASRQTGEKLFF,TGTGCCAGCAGACAAACAGGTGAAAAACTGTTTTTT
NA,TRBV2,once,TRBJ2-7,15,CASSDTGLSSYEQYF,TGTGCCAGCAGTGACACAGGGCTAAGCTCCTACGAGCAGTACTTC
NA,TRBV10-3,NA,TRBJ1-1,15,CAISESKGRGTEAFF,TGTGCCATCAGTGAGTCGAAGGGGCGAGGCACTGAAGCTTTCTTT
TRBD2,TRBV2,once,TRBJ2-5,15,CASQRLAVPQETQYF,TGTGCCAGCCAAAGACTAGCGGTGCCCCAAGAGACCCAGTACTTC
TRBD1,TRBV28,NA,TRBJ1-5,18,CASSFPPVITGGNQPQHF,TGTGCCAGCAGTTTTCCCCCGGTAATAACAGGGGGCAATCAGCCCCAGCATTTT
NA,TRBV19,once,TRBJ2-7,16,CASSIEAAGSSYEQYF,TGTGCCAGTAGTATAGAGGCGGCAGGATCTTCCTACGAGCAGTACTTC
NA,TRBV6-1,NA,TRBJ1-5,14,CASSRGGIYQPQHF,TGTGCCAGCAGTCGTGGGGGGATTTATCAGCCCCAGCATTTT
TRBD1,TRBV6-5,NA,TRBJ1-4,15,CASSYSGDRGEKLFF,TGTGCCAGCAGTTACTCGGGGGACAGGGGTGAAAAACTGTTTTTT
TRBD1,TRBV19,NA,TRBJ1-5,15,CASSRQGNGNQPQHF,TGTGCCAGTAGTAGACAGGGGAACGGCAATCAGCCCCAGCATTTT
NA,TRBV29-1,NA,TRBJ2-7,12,CSAGTPSYEQYF,TGCAGCGCCGGGACACCTTCCTACGAGCAGTACTTC
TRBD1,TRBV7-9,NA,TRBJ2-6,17,CASSPGTGHSGANVLTF,TGTGCCAGCAGCCCCGGGACAGGACACTCTGGGGCCAACGTCCTGACTTTC
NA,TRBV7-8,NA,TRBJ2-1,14,CASSLVVGASEQFF,TGTGCCAGCAGCTTAGTGGTAGGGGCGAGCGAGCAGTTCTTC
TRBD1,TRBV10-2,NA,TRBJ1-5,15,CASSNTGVTDQPQHF,TGCGCCAGCTCTAACACAGGGGTTACTGATCAGCCCCAGCATTTT
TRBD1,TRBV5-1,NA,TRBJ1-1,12,CASSPDRREAFF,TGCGCCAGCAGCCCGGACAGGAGAGAAGCTTTCTTT
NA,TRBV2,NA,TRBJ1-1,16,CASSPLYGNVDTEAFF,TGTGCCAGCAGTCCCTTGTATGGCAATGTGGACACTGAAGCTTTCTTT
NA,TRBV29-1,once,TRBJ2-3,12,CSVGEVADTQYF,TGCAGCGTTGGGGAGGTCGCAGATACGCAGTATTTT
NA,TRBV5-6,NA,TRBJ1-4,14,CASSLIRGTEKLFF,TGTGCCAGCAGCCTAATTCGAGGTACTGAAAAACTGTTTTTT
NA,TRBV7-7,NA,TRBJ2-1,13,CASSPGLHNEQFF,TGTGCTAGCAGCCCCGGACTCCACAATGAGCAGTTCTTC
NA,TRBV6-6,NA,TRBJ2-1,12,CASSYMGREQFF,TGTGCCAGCAGTTACATGGGACGCGAGCAGTTCTTC
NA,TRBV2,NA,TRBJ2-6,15,CASSRTGSGANVLTF,TGTGCCAGCAGCCGGACGGGCTCTGGGGCCAACGTCCTGACTTTC
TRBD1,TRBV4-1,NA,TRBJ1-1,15,CASSQDDADRGRAFF,TGCGCCAGCAGCCAAGACGACGCGGACAGGGGTAGAGCTTTCTTT
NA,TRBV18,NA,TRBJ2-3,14,CASSPPWGPDTQYF,TGTGCCAGCTCACCACCTTGGGGACCTGATACGCAGTATTTT
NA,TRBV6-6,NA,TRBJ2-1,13,CASTDPERGVQFF,TGTGCCAGCACCGATCCCGAACGGGGCGTGCAGTTCTTC
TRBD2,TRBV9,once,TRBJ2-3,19,CASSESGGLAGVNTDTQYF,TGTGCCAGCAGCGAGTCCGGCGGTCTAGCGGGAGTTAACACAGATACGCAGTATTTT
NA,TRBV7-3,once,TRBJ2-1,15,CASSLTSGAYNEQFF,TGTGCCAGCAGCCTCACCTCCGGGGCGTACAATGAGCAGTTCTTC
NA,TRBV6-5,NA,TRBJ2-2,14,CASSVYKITGELFF,TGTGCCAGCAGTGTCTACAAGATCACCGGGGAGCTGTTTTTT
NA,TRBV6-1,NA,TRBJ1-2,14,CASSEAGRGRGYTF,TGTGCCAGCAGTGAAGCAGGCCGGGGGCGAGGCTACACCTTC
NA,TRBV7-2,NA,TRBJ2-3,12,CASQLGLDTQYF,TGTGCCAGCCAGCTAGGGCTAGATACGCAGTATTTT
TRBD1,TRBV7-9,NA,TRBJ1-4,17,CASSSTPRRDSNEKLFF,TGTGCCAGCAGCTCCACCCCGCGTAGGGACAGTAATGAAAAACTGTTTTTT
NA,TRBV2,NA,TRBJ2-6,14,CASSVPSGANVLTF,TGTGCCAGCAGTGTTCCCTCTGGGGCCAACGTCCTGACTTTC
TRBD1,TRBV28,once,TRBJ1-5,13,CASSGTGHQPQHF,TGTGCCAGCAGCGGGACAGGGCATCAGCCCCAGCATTTT
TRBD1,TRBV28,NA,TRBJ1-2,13,CASSLTGGGGYTF,TGTGCCAGCAGTCTTACAGGGGGCGGTGGCTACACCTTC
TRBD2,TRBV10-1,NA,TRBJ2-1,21,CASSARANWTSGLRSYNEQFF,TGCGCCAGCAGTGCCCGAGCTAACTGGACTAGCGGGTTACGCTCCTACAATGAGCAGTTCTTC
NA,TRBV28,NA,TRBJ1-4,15,CASSLGGTTNEKLFF,TGTGCCAGCAGTTTAGGCGGGACAACTAATGAAAAACTGTTTTTT
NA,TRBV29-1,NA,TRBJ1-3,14,CSVEGCRSGNTIYF,TGCAGCGTTGAAGGCTGCCGCTCTGGAAACACCATATATTTT
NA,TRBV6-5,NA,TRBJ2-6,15,CASSLPGSGANVLTF,TGTGCCAGCAGTCTCCCGGGTTCTGGGGCCAACGTCCTGACTTTC
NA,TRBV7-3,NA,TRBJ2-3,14,CASSLGATTDTQYF,TGTGCCAGCAGCTTAGGCGCCACCACAGATACGCAGTATTTT
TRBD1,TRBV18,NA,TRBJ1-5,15,CASSPPGGGDQPQHF,TGTGCCAGCTCACCACCCGGAGGGGGCGATCAGCCCCAGCATTTT
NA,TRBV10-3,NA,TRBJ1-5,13,CAISPGQNQPQHF,TGTGCCATCAGTCCCGGACAGAATCAGCCCCAGCATTTT